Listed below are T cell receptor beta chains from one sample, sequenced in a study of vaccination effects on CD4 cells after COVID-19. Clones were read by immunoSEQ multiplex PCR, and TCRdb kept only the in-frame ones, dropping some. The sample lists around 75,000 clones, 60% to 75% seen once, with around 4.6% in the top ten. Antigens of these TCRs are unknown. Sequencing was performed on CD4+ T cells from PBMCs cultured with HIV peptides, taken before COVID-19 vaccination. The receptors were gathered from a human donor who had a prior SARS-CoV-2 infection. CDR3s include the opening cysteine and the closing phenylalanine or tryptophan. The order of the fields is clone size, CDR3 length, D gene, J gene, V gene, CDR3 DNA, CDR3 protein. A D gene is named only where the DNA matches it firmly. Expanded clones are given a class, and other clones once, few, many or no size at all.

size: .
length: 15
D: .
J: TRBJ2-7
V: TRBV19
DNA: TGTGCCAGTAGTATAGCCGTGGGAGGTAGGCCACCCCAGGCCTTC
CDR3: CASSIAVGGRPPQAF

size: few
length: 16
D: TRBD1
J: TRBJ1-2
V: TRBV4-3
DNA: TGCGCCAGCAGCCAAGGGGCAGGGGGATTTAACTATGGCTACACCTTC
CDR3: CASSQGAGGFNYGYTF

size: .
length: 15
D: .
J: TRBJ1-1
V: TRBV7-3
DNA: TGTGCCAGCAGCCCAGGGATGGGGGGTACCACTGAAGCTTTCTTT
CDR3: CASSPGMGGTTEAFF

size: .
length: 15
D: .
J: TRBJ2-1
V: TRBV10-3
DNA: TGTGCCATCAGTGACAAGGGCGGGGTACACAATGAGCAGTTCTTC
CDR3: CAISDKGGVHNEQFF

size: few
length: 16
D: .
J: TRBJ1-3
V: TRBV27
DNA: TGTGCCAGCAGCACGACGTACACTGGCTCTGGAAACACCATATATTTT
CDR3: CASSTTYTGSGNTIYF

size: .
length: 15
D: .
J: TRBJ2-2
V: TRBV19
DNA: TGTGCCAGTAGTACCCAAACGGTTTTTACCGGGGAGCTGTTTTTT
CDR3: CASSTQTVFTGELFF

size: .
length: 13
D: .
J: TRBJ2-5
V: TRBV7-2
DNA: TGTGCCAGCAGCCAACAGGGAGAAGGGACCCAGTACTTC
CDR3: CASSQQGEGTQYF

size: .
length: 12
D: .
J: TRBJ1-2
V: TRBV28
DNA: TGTGCCAGCAGTTTCGTTGGCTATGGCTACACCTTC
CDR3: CASSFVGYGYTF

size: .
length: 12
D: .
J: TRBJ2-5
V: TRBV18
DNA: TGTGCCAGCTCACCCTCGTTGGAGACCCAGTACTTC
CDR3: CASSPSLETQYF

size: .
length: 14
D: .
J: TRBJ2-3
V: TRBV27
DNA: TGTGCCAGCAGTCTCGGACCAAGCCAACGTACGCAGTATTTT
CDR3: CASSLGPSQRTQYF

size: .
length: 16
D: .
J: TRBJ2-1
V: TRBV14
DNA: TGTGCCAGCAGCCAAGGATGGGGATCCTCCTACAATGAGCAGTTCTTC
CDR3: CASSQGWGSSYNEQFF

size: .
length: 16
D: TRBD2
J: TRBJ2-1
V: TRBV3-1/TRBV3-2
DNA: TGTGCCAGCAGCCAACCCCTTGCGGGAGGGTACAATGAGCAGTTCTTC
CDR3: CASSQPLAGGYNEQFF

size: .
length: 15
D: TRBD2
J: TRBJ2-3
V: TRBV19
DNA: TGTGCCACCACTAGCGGGGGCCCACTGAGGGATACGCAGTATTTT
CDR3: CATTSGGPLRDTQYF

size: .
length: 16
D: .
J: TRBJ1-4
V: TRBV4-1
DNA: TGCGCCAGCAGCCAAGGACATGCTGCAACTAATGAAAAACTGTTTTTT
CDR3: CASSQGHAATNEKLFF

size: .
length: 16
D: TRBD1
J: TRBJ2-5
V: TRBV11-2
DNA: TGTGCCAGCAGCTTACAACCGGGACAGGGGGGAGAGACCCAGTACTTC
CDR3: CASSLQPGQGGETQYF

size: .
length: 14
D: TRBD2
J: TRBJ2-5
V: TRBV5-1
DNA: TGCGCCAGCAGCTGGGGAGGGGTTCAAGAGACCCAGTACTTC
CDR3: CASSWGGVQETQYF

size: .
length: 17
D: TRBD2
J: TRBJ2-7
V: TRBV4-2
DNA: TGTGCCAGCAGCCAAGTGGCAGGGACTAGCGGGACTTACGAGCAGTACTTC
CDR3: CASSQVAGTSGTYEQYF

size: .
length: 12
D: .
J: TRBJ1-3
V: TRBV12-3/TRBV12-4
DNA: TGTGCCAGCAGTTTGCTGCGTAACACCATATATTTT
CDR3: CASSLLRNTIYF

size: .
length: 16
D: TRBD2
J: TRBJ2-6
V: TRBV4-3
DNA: TGCGCCAGCAGCTATAGCGGGAGGCTTGGGGCCAACGTCCTGACTTTC
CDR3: CASSYSGRLGANVLTF

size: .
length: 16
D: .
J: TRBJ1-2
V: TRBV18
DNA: TGTGCCAGCTCACCACCGAACATACGGGGCGACTATGGCTACACCTTC
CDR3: CASSPPNIRGDYGYTF

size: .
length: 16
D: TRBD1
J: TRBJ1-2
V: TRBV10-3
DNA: TGTGCCATCAGTGAGGCGACACCGGGACAGGGTTTAGGCTACACCTTC
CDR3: CAISEATPGQGLGYTF

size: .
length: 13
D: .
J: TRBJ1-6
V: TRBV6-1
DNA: TGTGCCAGCAGTGAAGATGGGGATTCACCCCTCCACTTT
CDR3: CASSEDGDSPLHF

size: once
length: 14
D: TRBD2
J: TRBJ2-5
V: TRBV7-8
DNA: TGTGCCAGCAGCATAGCGGGGGGAAAAGAGACCCAGTACTTC
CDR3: CASSIAGGKETQYF

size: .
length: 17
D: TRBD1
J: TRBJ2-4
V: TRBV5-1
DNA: TGCGCCAGCAGCTCGAGGGACAGGGGGCTAGCCAAAAACATTCAGTACTTC
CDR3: CASSSRDRGLAKNIQYF

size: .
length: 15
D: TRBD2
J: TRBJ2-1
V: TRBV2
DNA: TGTGCCAGCAGTCTCTCTGCTCATAGCGGGGGATATCAGTTCTTC
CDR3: CASSLSAHSGGYQFF

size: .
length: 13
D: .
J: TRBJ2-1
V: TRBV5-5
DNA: TGTGCCAGCAGCCCCACGGACTACAATGAGCAGTTCTTC
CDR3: CASSPTDYNEQFF